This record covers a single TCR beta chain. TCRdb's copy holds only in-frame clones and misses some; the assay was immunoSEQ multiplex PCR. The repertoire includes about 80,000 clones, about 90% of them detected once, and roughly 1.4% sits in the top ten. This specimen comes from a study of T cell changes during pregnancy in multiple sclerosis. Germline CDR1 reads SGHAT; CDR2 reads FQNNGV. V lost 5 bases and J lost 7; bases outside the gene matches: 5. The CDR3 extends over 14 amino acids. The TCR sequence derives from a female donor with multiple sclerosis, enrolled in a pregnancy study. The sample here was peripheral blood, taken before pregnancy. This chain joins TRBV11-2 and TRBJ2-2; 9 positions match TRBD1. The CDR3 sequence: CASSTQGADGELFF. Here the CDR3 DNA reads TGTGCCAGCAGCACACAGGGGGCTGACGGGGAGCTGTTTTTT.